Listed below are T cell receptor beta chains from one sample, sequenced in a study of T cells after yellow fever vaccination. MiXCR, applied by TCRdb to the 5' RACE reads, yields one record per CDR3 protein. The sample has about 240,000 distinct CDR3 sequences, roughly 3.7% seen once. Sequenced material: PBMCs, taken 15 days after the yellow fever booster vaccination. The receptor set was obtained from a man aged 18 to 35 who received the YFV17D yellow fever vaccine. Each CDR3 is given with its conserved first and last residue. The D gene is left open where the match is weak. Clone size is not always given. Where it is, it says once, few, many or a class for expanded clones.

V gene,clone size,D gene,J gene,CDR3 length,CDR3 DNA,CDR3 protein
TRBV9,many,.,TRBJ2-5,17,TGTGCCAGCAGCGTAGGAAACTTGGGGGGGGCCGAAGAGACCCAGTACTTC,CASSVGNLGGAEETQYF
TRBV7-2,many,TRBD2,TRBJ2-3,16,TGTGCCAGCAGCTGGGAGCGGGGGGCCCTCCGCGATACGCAGTATTTT,CASSWERGALRDTQYF
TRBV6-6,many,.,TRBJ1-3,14,TGTGCCAGCAGTTACTTGCAGGATGGAAACACCATATATTTT,CASSYLQDGNTIYF
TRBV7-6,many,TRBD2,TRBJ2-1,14,TGTGCCAGCAGCACTAGCGGGGGGGCGGGTGAGCAGTTCTTC,CASSTSGGAGEQFF
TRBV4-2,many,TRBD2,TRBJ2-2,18,TGTGCCAGCAGCCAAGATGCTAGCGGGGGGTTTAACACCGGGGAGCTGTTTTTT,CASSQDASGGFNTGELFF
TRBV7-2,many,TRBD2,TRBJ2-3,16,TGTGCCAGCAGCTTAGGACGAAGCGGGGGATCAGATACGCAGTATTTT,CASSLGRSGGSDTQYF
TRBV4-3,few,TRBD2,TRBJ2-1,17,TGCGCCAGCAGCCAAGATTTGGGGGGGTCGGGGTACAATGAGCAGTTCTTC,CASSQDLGGSGYNEQFF
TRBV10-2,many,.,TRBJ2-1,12,TGCGCCAGCAGGAGGGCAGTGGTAGAGCAGTTCTTC,CASRRAVVEQFF
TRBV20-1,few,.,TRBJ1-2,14,TGCAGTGCTAGAGATCTTTGGTTAGTCTATGGCTACACCTTC,CSARDLWLVYGYTF
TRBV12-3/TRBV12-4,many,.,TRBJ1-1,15,TGTGCCAGCAGTTTAGAGGGCAGCTTGAACACTGAAGCTTTCTTT,CASSLEGSLNTEAFF
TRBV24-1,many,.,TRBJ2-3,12,TGTGCCACCAGTGGTAGAAGGGATACGCAGTATTTT,CATSGRRDTQYF
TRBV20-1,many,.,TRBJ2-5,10,TGCAGTGCTAATAGAGAGACCCAGTACTTC,CSANRETQYF
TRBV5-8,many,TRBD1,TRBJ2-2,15,TGTGCCAGCAGTTCTGGGGACAGGGGCGCCGGGGAGCTGTTTTTT,CASSSGDRGAGELFF
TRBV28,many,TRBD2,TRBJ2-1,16,TGTGCCAGCAGTCTGTACAGCGGGAGTCCCTACAATGAGCAGTTCTTC,CASSLYSGSPYNEQFF
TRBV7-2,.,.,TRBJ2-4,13,TGTGCCAGCAGCTTAGCGCCCCAAAACATTCAGTACTTC,CASSLAPQNIQYF
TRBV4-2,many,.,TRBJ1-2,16,TGTGCCAGCACTGACCCCGCTTCTAGGGATTCCTATGGCTACACCTTC,CASTDPASRDSYGYTF
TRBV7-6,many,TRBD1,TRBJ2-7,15,TGTGCCAGCAGCGCAGGACAGGGACACTCCTACGAGCAGTACTTC,CASSAGQGHSYEQYF
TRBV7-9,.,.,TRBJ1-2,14,TGTGCCAGCAGCCCCGGACATGGGGGCTTTGGCTACACCTTC,CASSPGHGGFGYTF